These 9 T cell receptor beta chains were sequenced from one sample in a study of multiple sclerosis patients with progressive multifocal leukoencephalopathy. Time point meaning: more than five months of natalizumab therapy. TCRdb keeps only in-frame clones here, not all; method: immunoSEQ multiplex PCR. The table lists tens of thousands of clones, roughly 89% of them singletons. The input for sequencing was PBMCs, taken from a patient treated with natalizumab. The receptors were gathered from a human donor with multiple sclerosis.

The chain links TRBV28 to TRBJ1-2; tentative D call: TRBD1 (6 bases). The V gene lost 5 bases and the J gene lost 5 bases, with 18 bases spanning the gap. Per the germline V gene, CDR1 is MDHEN and CDR2 is SYDVKM. The CDR3 runs 15 residues. The CDR3 sequence is CASSPPTGAGYGYTF. In DNA form, the CDR3 reads TGTGCCAGCAGTCCCCCGACGGGGGCGGGGTATGGCTACACCTTC.

This clone came up a few times. V and J are TRBV7-9 and TRBJ1-1; D is ambiguous. V gave up 2 bases and J gave up 0 bases, with 10 bases separating them. Per germline, CDR1 SEHNR and CDR2 FQNEAQ (reference sequence). The CDR3 runs to 15 residues. The CDR3 loop reads CASSLRRGMNTEAFF. CDR3 sequence (DNA): TGTGCCAGCAGCTTAAGGAGAGGAATGAACACTGAAGCTTTCTTT.

The chain employs TRBV6-4 and TRBJ2-7, with D unresolved. The CDR3 spans 9 residues. V was shortened by 9 bases and J by 4 bases, with 4 bases between the two germline ends. CDR1 is MRHNA, CDR2 SNTAGT, per germline. The CDR3 loop reads CARPYEQYF. Written as DNA, the CDR3 is TGTGCCAGACCGTACGAGCAGTACTTC.

V gene TRBV10-3 combines with J gene TRBJ2-7, with 9 nucleotides matching TRBD2. The CDR3 length is 16 residues. Germline V gives CDR1 ENHRY, CDR2 SYGVKD. Unmatched junction bases numbered 10, after V lost 7 bases and J lost 0 bases. The CDR3 loop reads CAIMVVAGASSYEQYF. The CDR3 nucleotides are TGTGCCATCATGGTAGTAGCGGGAGCTTCCTCCTACGAGCAGTACTTC.

This clone was recorded only once. The chain recombines TRBV5-1 with TRBJ1-3; D gene unclear. The CDR3 is made up of 15 amino acids. Between the trimmed V and J ends, which lost 2 bases and 0 bases, there was a span of 9 bases. CDR1 and CDR2 from the germline V gene are SGHRS and YFSETQ. CDR3 sequence reads: CASSLGRYSGNTIYF. CDR3 coding DNA: TGCGCCAGCAGCTTAGGACGATACTCTGGAAACACCATATATTTT.

This clone has just one count. This rearrangement joins TRBV19 to TRBJ1-1; D call uncertain. CDR3 length: 11 residues. V gave up 3 bases and J gave up 11 bases, with 10 bases separating them. CDR1 LNHDA and CDR2 SQIVND come from the germline V gene (reference sequence). As DNA, the CDR3 is TGTGCCAGTAGTATCGCGGTAGGTGCTTTCTTT. Encoded protein: CASSIAVGAFF. Full variable domain (outside the CDR3, taken from reference TRBV19 and TRBJ1-1): DGGITQSPKYLFRKEGQNVTLSCEQNLNHDAMYWYRQDPGQGLRLIYYSQIVNDFQKGDIAEGYSVSREKKESFPLTVTSAQKNPTAFYLCASSIAVGAFFGQGTRLTVV.

The genes are TRBV6-1 and TRBJ2-7, with D possibly TRBD2 on 6 matching bases. This CDR3 comprises 13 residues. Trimming took 7 bases from V and 3 from J, leaving 13 bases between them. Germline CDR1 reads MNHNS; CDR2 reads SASEGT. In DNA, the CDR3 is TGTGCCAGCAAGGAGACGGGGGTCTACGAGCAGTACTTC. Its protein product is CASKETGVYEQYF.

To note about this clone: Other nucleotide sequences in the sample specify the same CDR3. The rearrangement uses TRBV4-1 and TRBJ2-1; D is possibly TRBD1 (6 bases). With 1 base removed from V and 7 bases from J, the gap between germline ends came to 11 bases. The CDR3 is 14 residues long. Germline V gene data show CDR1 as MGHRA and CDR2 as YSYEKL. Written as DNA, the CDR3 is TGCGCCAGCAGCCAAGGTCAGGGGACGAATGAGCAGTTCTTC. This translates into CASSQGQGTNEQFF.

The chain uses TRBV19 and TRBJ1-4; 11 nucleotides line up with TRBD1. The germline CDR1 and CDR2 sequences are LNHDA and SQIVND (reference sequence). The CDR3 length is 16 residues. The V gene end was trimmed by 4 bases and the J gene end by 7 bases; junction bases not matched to a gene: 8. The CDR3 here is CASSKVTGTGGEKLFF. CDR3 bases: TGTGCCAGTAGTAAGGTGACCGGGACAGGGGGTGAAAAACTGTTTTTT.